The rows below give T cell receptor beta chains drawn from one sample of a study of beta chain features in type 1 diabetes. This table comes from immunoSEQ multiplex PCR, and its TCRdb copy is limited to in-frame clones, with some not included. The sample holds about 270,000 clones, roughly 15% seen once. The sequenced material came from naive CD4+ T cells from blood. The source of these receptors is a woman in her thirties or forties in good health. The CDR3 runs from the conserved cysteine through the conserved F or W.

v_call,cdr3_aa
TRBV6-5,CASKTTGHSNQPQHF
TRBV5-1,CASRSTADTGELFF
TRBV7-2,CASSFKAGQKYF
TRBV4-3,CASSQTLAGVYEQYF
TRBV5-1,CASSPGQGIWDTQYF
TRBV5-4,CASSFPRQGHTGELFF
TRBV4-3,CASSQDFRGANMDYEQYF
TRBV5-1,CASSLTEDSYEQYF
TRBV2,CASRAKHF
TRBV6-6,CASSPDRGETQYF
TRBV14,CASSQDGITQYF
TRBV10-2,CASSRVGDRALSGNTIYF
TRBV2,CASGKGQLYEQYF
TRBV27,CASSFDSYSNQPQHF
TRBV2,CASSSTAGGIGELFF
TRBV4-3,CASSQSNGGGYTF
TRBV4-1,CASSQETNNYGYTF
TRBV5-4,CASSLGAGEGSYEQYF
TRBV10-3,CAISESTRGGQETQYF
TRBV5-1,CASSLGAGEQYF
TRBV18,CASSPGVTAYTEAFF
TRBV27,CASTSGRFARTTDTQYF
TRBV10-3,CAIRDRGGYEQYF
TRBV5-1,CASSRGQGKGETQYF
TRBV5-8,CASSLDSIRVGELFF
TRBV4-1,CASSQVAAAVLNEQFF
TRBV19,CASTPRGTDTQYF
TRBV6-1,CASSAGQTNYGYTF
TRBV5-4,CASSAMTSGGLDTQYF
TRBV27,CASSQRPLEAAGGYTF
TRBV5-1,CASSLTVGTDYEQYF
TRBV20-1,CSAAVRGGYTF
TRBV5-1,CASSLGLAGTDTQYF
TRBV29-1,CSAHQVLSYTEAFF
TRBV6-1,CASSTWGDDGYTF